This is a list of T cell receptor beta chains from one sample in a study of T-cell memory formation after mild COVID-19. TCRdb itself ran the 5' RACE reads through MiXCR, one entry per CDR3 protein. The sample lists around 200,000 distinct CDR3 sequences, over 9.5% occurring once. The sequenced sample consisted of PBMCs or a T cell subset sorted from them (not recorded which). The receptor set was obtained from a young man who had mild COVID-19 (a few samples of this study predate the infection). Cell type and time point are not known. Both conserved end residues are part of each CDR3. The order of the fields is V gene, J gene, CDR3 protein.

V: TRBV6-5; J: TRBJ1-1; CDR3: CASSAGDGPGKNTEAFF
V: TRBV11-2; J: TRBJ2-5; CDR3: CASSLGGGAGETQYF
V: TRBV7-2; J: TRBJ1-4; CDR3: CAAGTGNEKLFF
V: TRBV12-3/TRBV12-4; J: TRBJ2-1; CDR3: CASSARTSGNEQFF
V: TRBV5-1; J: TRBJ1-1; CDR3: CASSLGSGQGALAFF
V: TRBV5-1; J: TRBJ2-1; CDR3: CASSLGTGESSEQFF
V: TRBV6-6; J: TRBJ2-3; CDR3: CASRFGTSGWSTDTQYF
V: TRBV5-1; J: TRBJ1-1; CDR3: CASSGTQNTEAFF
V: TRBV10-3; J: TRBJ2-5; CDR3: CAISGQGQETQYF
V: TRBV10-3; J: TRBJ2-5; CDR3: CATQATGSEETQYF
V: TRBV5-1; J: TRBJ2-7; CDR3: CASSSSGGREQYF
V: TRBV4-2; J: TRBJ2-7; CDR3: CASSQRSSGGYEQYF
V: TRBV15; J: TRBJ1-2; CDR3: CATSRERGQSYGYTF
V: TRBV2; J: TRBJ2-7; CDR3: CASRDREYDEQYF
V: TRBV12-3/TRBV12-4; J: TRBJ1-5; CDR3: CASTLGGRNQPQHF
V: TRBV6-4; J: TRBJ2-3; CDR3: CASRNGQGCTDTQYF
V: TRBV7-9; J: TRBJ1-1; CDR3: CASSWDRRGEAFF
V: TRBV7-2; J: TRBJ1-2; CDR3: CASSAGQGYGYTF
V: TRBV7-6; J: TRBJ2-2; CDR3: CASSPAQRTGELFF
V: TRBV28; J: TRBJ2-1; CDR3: CASSFGTGNHEQFF
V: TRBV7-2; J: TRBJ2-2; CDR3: CASRRVTGELFF
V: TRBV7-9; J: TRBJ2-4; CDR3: CASSFGGRAKNIQYF
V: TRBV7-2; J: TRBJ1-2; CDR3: CASTQAGTASNYGYTF
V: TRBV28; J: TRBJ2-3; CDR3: CASRSTADTQYF
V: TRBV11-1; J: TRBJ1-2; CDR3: CASSFDHYGYTF
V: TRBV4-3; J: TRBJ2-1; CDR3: CASSQDAGYEQFF
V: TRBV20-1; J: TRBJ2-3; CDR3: CSARAGSTDTQYF
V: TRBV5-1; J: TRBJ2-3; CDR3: CASTSEVADTQYF
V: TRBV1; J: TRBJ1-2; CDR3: CTSSRKQLGYTF
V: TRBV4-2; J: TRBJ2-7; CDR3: CASSQDLAYEQYF
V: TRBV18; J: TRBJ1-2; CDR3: CASSPREGSYGYTF
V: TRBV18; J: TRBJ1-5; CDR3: CASSAGQGGYQPQHF
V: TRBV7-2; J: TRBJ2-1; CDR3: CASTPGGRNEQFF
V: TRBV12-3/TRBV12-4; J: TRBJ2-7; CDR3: CASSPSRGVSYEQYF
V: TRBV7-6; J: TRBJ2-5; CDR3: CASSLGYSRLETQYF
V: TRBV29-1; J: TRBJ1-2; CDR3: CSVEQDNYGYTF
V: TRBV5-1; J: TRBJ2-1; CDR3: CASKVRGPGSYNEQFF
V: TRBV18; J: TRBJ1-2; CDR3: CASSPRAGGYGYTF
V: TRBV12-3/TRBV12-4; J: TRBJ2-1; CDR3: CASKERGAYNEQFF
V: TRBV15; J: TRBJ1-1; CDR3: CATSRDWDQAFF
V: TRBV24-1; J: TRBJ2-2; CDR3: CATSEPTRTGELFF
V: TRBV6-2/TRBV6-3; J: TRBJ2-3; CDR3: CASSYGLAGFSDTQYF
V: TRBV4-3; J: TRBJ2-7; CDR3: CASSQVKGGAYEQYF
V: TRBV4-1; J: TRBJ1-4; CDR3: CASSQDRAGTVRLF
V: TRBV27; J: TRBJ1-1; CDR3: CASSLRARRNTEAFF